This TCR beta chain was recovered during a study of T cells in Graves' hyperthyroidism and ophthalmopathy. V lost 6 bases and J lost 0; bases outside the gene matches: 7. Germline V gene sequence: CDR1 SGHTA, CDR2 FQGNSA. The CDR3 is 16 residues long. TCR beta CDR3 sequences were amplified from RNA transcripts. In the first-round RT-PCR of the TCR CDR3, the HTBI primer set was used. MiXCR, applied by TCRdb to the multiplex PCR reads, yields one record per CDR3 protein. The sample lists some 320,000 distinct CDR3 sequences, roughly 13% occurring once. Sequencing input: blood. The source of this sequence is a woman between 35 and 50 years old with Graves' ophthalmopathy. The rearrangement uses TRBV7-2 and TRBJ2-1; 8 bases match TRBD1. The CDR3 loop reads CASRPGGPSSYNEQFF. CDR3 DNA sequence: TGTGCCAGCAGGCCAGGGGGCCCGAGCTCCTACAATGAGCAGTTCTTC.